This TCR beta chain was sequenced during a study of blood T cell repertoires in COVID-19. In the source study's methods: Estimation of nucleated cell counts was performed using reference gene primer amplification. Sequenced by immunoSEQ multiplex PCR; TCRdb stores in-frame clones only, minus some. D and trimming come from the DNA, and the V and J calls and clone size come from that table. In the table there are 150,000 to 200,000 clones, roughly 90% of which are singletons. The CDR3 is 16 residues long. Germline V gene sequence: CDR1 MGHRA, CDR2 YSYEKL. Trimming removed 1 base from V and 4 bases from J, with 17 bases in between.

This clonotype originated in a man in his fifties or sixties with acute or convalescent COVID-19. The specimen sequenced was peripheral blood. The chain has TRBV4-1 and TRBJ2-7; D unclear. CDR3 residues: CASSQVSVPSSYEQYF. CDR3 DNA sequence: TGCGCCAGCAGCCAAGTATCGGTTCCTTCTTCGTACGAGCAGTACTTC.